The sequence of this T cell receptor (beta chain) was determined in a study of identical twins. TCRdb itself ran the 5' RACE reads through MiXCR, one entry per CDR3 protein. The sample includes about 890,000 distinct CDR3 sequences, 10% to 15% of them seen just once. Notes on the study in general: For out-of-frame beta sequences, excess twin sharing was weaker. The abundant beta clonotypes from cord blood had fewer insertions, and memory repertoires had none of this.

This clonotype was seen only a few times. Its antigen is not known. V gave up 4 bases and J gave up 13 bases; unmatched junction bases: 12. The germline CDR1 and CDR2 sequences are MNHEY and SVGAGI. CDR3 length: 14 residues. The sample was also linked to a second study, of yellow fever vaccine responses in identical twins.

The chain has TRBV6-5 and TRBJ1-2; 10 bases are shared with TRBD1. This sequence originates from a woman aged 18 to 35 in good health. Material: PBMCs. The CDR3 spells CASSSPGTGVGGTF. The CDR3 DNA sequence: TGTGCCAGCAGTTCCCCCGGGACAGGGGTTGGTGGCACCTTC.